This TCR beta chain was sequenced in a study of early T cells in non-severe SARS-CoV-2 infection (dated by TCRdb to about 2021). Study-level background: Because TCR sequencing relied on bulk RNA taken from unsorted whole blood, pairing of alpha and beta chains was not possible. The paper as a whole reports these results and caveats: VDJdb matching was skewed toward anti-spike CD8 responses, so virus-specific expansions were likely underestimated and private and CD4 specificities were missed.

Set within a cohort of healthcare workers in London, UK, this nested case-control study involved weekly PCR testing of nasopharyngeal swabs along with blood sampling. Healthcare workers were recruited between 23 and 31 March 2020, during the week of the UK lockdown, and were followed weekly for up to roughly 16 weeks. V lost 10 bases and J lost 4 bases; the stretch between them is 26 bases long. Taken from the germline V gene (reference sequence), the CDR1 and CDR2 loops are MNHNY and SVGAGI. The CDR3 spans 17 residues, from the cysteine through the phenylalanine. The sequence is cut down to CDR3 DNA, 51 bases in frame from base 1. Libraries were prepared through 5' RACE. The listed sequencing device is NextSeq 500. In the TCR library protocol, unique molecular identifiers were attached to individual cDNA molecules to correct for PCR bias and sequencing error. Both TCR alpha and beta chains were sequenced, and tight co-correlation was observed between alpha and beta sequence abundances in each sample. Per the source publication's procedure: Decombinator V4 was used to perform V gene, J gene and CDR3 annotation of TCR sequences. Expanded TCRs were defined as changing significantly between any two time points under a Poisson model with p below 0.0001. TCR abundances were normalised to the total number of TCRs sequenced per sample and expressed as counts per million. MAIT TCRs were defined by TRAV1-2 paired with TRAJ12, TRAJ20 or TRAJ33, and iNKT TCRs by TRAV10 paired with TRAJ18. VDJdb, accessed 1 November 2021, was searched for CMV, EBV and SARS-CoV-2 annotated TCRs, with TCRs annotated for multiple antigens excluded. TCRdb's own reprocessing of the public reads used fastp at Q25 and MiXCR and kept productive beta chains. Each CDR3 protein gets just one entry, which takes the most common genes and DNA from the rows behind it. The V and J calls and clone size are TCRdb's, not the authors'. This sample gives 95,000 to 100,000 distinct CDR3 sequences in total; 13% of them show up just once. The top ten hold around 2.5% of the sample.

This clonotype was found a few times. Its recognized antigen is unknown. Qualities for individual bases were not recorded, and no much larger clone is one base off. Here the chain combines TRBV6-6 and TRBJ2-1; possibly the D gene is TRBD1, per 8 matching bases. The receptor was derived from an adult who was a healthcare worker with PCR-confirmed SARS-CoV-2 infection or an uninfected control (not recorded which). The source material was whole blood. The CDR3 here reads CATRTTHRGGVYNEQFF. Read as DNA, the sequence is TGTGCCACACGAACGACACACAGGGGGGGGGTTTACAATGAGCAGTTCTTC.